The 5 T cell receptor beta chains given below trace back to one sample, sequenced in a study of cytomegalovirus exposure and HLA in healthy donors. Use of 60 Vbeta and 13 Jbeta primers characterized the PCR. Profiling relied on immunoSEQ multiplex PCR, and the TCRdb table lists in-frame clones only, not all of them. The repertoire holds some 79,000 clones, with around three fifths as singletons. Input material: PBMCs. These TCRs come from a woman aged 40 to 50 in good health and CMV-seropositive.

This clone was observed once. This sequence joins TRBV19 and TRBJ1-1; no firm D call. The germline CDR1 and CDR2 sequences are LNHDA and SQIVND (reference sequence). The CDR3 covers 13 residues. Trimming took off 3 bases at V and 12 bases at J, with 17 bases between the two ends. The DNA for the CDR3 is TGTGCCAGTAGTATCACCCCGACGCGAGGGACTTTCTTT. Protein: CASSITPTRGTFF.

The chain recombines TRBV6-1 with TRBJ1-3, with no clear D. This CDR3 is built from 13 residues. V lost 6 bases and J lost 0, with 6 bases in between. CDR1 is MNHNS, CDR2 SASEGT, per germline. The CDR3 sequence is CASRSVSGNTIYF. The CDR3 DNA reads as TGTGCCAGCAGGTCAGTCTCTGGAAACACCATATATTTT.

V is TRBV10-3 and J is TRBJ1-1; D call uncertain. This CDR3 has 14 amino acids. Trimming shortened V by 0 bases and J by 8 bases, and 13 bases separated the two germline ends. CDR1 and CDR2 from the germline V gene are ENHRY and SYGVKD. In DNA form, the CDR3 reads TGTGCCATCAGTGAGTCGCGCGACCGCGGGGAAGCTTTCTTT. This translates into CAISESRDRGEAFF.

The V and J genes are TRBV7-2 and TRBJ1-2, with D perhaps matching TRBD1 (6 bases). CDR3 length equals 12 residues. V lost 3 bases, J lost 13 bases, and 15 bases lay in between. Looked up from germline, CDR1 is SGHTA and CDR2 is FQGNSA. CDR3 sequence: CASSFQGRRPTF. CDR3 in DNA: TGTGCCAGCAGCTTCCAGGGGAGAAGGCCCACCTTC.

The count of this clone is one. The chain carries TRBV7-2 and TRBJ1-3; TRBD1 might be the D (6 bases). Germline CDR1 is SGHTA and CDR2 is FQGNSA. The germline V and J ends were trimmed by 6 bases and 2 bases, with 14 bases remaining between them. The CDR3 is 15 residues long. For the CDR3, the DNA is TGTGCCAGCAGGCCACAGGGCCTCGCTGGAAACACCATATATTTT. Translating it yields CASRPQGLAGNTIYF.